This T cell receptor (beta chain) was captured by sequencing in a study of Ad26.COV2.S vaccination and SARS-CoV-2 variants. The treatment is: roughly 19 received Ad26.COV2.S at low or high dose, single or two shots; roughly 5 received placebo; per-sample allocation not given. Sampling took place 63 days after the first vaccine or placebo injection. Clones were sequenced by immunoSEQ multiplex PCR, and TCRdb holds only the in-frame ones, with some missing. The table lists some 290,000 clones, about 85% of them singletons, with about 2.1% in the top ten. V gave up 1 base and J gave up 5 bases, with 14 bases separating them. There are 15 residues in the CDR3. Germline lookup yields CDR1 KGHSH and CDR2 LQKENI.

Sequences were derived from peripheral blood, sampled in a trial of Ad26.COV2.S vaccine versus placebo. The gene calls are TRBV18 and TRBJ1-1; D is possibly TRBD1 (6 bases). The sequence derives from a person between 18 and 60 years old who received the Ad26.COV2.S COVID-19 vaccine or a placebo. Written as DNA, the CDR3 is TGTGCCAGCTCACCACTCGGGGGGCTAGGTACTGAAGCTTTCTTT. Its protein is CASSPLGGLGTEAFF.